This TCR beta chain was sequenced for a study of shared clonotypes between healthy human individuals. Remarks on this clone: Antigen specificity is unknown.

The CDR3 is made up of 15 amino acids. V shed 0 bases and J 8 bases; nucleotides not matched to a gene: 4. Germline CDR1 is KGHSH and CDR2 is LQKENI. Sequencing used immunoSEQ multiplex PCR; TCRdb keeps in-frame clones, though not all of them. The sample records about 2.4 million clones, approximately 93% being singletons. Notes on the study in general: Expectations were that clonotype sharing among donors would be affected by sequencing depth.

The specimen was naive CD4+ T cells from PBMCs. The subset here: CD45RA+ positively selected. The sequence derives from a man between 18 and 29 years old in good health. Some clones in this sample may be carry-over from other donors' samples. V is TRBV18 and J is TRBJ1-4; 9 positions match TRBD1. The CDR3 spells CASSPPGQGKEKLFF. CDR3 DNA: TGTGCCAGCTCACCACCGGGACAGGGAAAAGAAAAACTGTTTTTT.